This T cell receptor beta chain is from a study of blood T cell repertoires in COVID-19. Study-level background: Some COVID-19 samples were acute and others convalescent; all came from the United States, Italy and Spain. The cDNA or gDNA used as material had been derived from T cells, B-cell-depleted T cells, or PBMCs.

Enrolled during active infection, Seattle patients were then followed longitudinally. Per the original data handling: From reference gene primer amplification, estimates of nucleated cell counts were derived. Clones were read by immunoSEQ multiplex PCR, and TCRdb kept only the in-frame ones, dropping some. D and trimming were read from the DNA, whereas the V and J calls and clone size are those reported in that table. Of about 280,000 clones in the sample, 88% were seen once. This CDR3 is 16 amino acids long. Trimming pared 8 bases from V and 0 bases from J, leaving 17 bases between. CDR1 and CDR2 (germline): SNHLY, FYNNEI.

Material: peripheral blood. The source of this sequence is a woman aged 25 to 39 with COVID-19, enrolled during active disease. This sequence joins TRBV2 and TRBJ1-3; TRBD1 is a possible D gene (6 bases). CDR3 DNA: TGTGCCAGCCGGCGGGGGGGCTACAGCTCTGGAAACACCATATATTTT. Translation: CASRRGGYSSGNTIYF.